These 7 T cell receptor beta chains were all obtained from the same sample, sequenced in a study of CD8+ T cells in alopecia areata. The authors extracted RNA and reverse transcribed it into cDNA as the sequencing template. Generated by immunoSEQ multiplex PCR, the TCRdb table keeps only in-frame clones and is missing some. This table has 110,000 or so clones, around 58% appearing once. Documented treatment: oral pan-JAK inhibitor, 5-10 mg twice daily. The specimen was CD8+ T cells sorted from blood, collected at week 4, from a patient treated with tofacitinib. These receptors were taken from a human donor with alopecia areata.

The genes are TRBV7-8 and TRBJ2-7; D ambiguous. The V gene lost 1 base and the J gene lost 4 bases, with 5 bases spanning the gap. Germline CDR1 reads SGHVS; CDR2 reads FQNEAQ. The CDR3 extends over 12 amino acids. The CDR3 DNA follows: TGTGCCAGCAGCTTAGTGGGGTACGAGCAGTACTTC. Its protein product is CASSLVGYEQYF.

About this clone: At the DNA level, this CDR3 is encoded by other sequences in the same sample as well. The V and J genes are TRBV19 and TRBJ2-7, with TRBD2 matching 7 bases. V lost 1 base and J lost 0; bases outside the gene matches: 0. Per germline, CDR1 LNHDA and CDR2 SQIVND (reference sequence). This CDR3 region has 14 residues. The CDR3 is CASSIGGGSYEQYF. The CDR3 bases are TGTGCCAGTAGTATAGGCGGGGGCTCCTACGAGCAGTACTTC.

The chain recombines TRBV30 with TRBJ2-2; 8 bases map to TRBD1. Germline V gene lookup returns CDR1 GTSNPN and CDR2 SVGIG (reference sequence). Trimming cost V 2 bases and J 4 bases; bases outside gene matches: 6. The CDR3 is made up of 15 amino acids. In nucleotides, the CDR3 is TGTGCCTGGAGTCCACCAGGGGGCCGCACCGGGGAGCTGTTTTTT. Its protein is CAWSPPGGRTGELFF.

The chain recombines TRBV30 with TRBJ1-5; D might be TRBD1 (6 bases). Trimming took off 6 bases at V and 6 bases at J, with 15 bases between the two ends. This CDR3 has 13 residues. In germline, CDR1 is GTSNPN, CDR2 SVGIG (reference sequence). CDR3 sequence: CACEGGSGQPQHF. CDR3 in DNA: TGTGCCTGTGAAGGGGGAAGCGGTCAGCCCCAGCATTTT.

The chain is built from TRBV7-9 and TRBJ1-1; D uncertain. This CDR3 is built from 13 residues. Trimming pared 1 base from V and 4 bases from J, leaving 7 bases between. Germline assignment: CDR1 SEHNR and CDR2 FQNEAQ (reference sequence). CDR3 in amino acids: CASSLGVATEAFF. CDR3 DNA: TGTGCCAGCAGCTTAGGTGTCGCCACTGAAGCTTTCTTT.

The table lists this clone with a few counts. The chain employs TRBV27 and TRBJ1-3; D remains unclear. The V gene's germline CDR1 is MNHEY and CDR2 SMNVEV (reference sequence). This CDR3 is 13 amino acids long. Trimming stripped 4 bases from V and 3 bases from J, with 7 bases between. The CDR3 sequence is CASSSTFGNTIYF. CDR3 sequence (DNA): TGTGCCAGCAGTTCCACCTTTGGAAACACCATATATTTT.

The V call is TRBV28, the J call TRBJ2-5; TRBD1 might be the D (6 bases). Trimming removed 6 bases at V and 5 bases at J, with 16 bases between. Germline V CDR1 and CDR2: MDHEN, SYDVKM. The CDR3 extends over 14 amino acids. CDR3 coding DNA: TGTGCCAGCAGACGGACAGTGGAATTCGAGACCCAGTACTTC. Its protein product is CASRRTVEFETQYF.